In its sample, the clone carrying this T cell receptor (beta chain) was seen a few times. These data belong to a study of blood T cell repertoires in COVID-19. Across the study: Sources were T cells, B-cell-depleted T cells, or PBMCs; the material itself was cDNA or gDNA.

The junction had 7 bases not matched to a gene; V was cut back by 7 bases and J by 0 bases. The CDR3 is made up of 15 amino acids. Germline CDR1 is SNHLY and CDR2 is FYNNEI. Authors' methods: Amplification with reference gene primers provided the estimates of nucleated cell counts. This table comes from immunoSEQ multiplex PCR, and its TCRdb copy is limited to in-frame clones, with some not included. V, J and clone size are those of that table, while D and trimming were read from the DNA. The profile covers about 68,000 clones, with 80% to 90% appearing a single time and 1.4% taken by the ten largest.

This chain joins TRBV2 and TRBJ2-3; TRBD1 matches at 7 bases. The sequence came from a woman aged 55-69 years with acute or convalescent COVID-19. The sample taken for sequencing was peripheral blood. CDR3 loop: CASNPQGYSTDTQYF. CDR3 DNA sequence: TGTGCCAGCAATCCACAGGGGTACAGCACAGATACGCAGTATTTT.